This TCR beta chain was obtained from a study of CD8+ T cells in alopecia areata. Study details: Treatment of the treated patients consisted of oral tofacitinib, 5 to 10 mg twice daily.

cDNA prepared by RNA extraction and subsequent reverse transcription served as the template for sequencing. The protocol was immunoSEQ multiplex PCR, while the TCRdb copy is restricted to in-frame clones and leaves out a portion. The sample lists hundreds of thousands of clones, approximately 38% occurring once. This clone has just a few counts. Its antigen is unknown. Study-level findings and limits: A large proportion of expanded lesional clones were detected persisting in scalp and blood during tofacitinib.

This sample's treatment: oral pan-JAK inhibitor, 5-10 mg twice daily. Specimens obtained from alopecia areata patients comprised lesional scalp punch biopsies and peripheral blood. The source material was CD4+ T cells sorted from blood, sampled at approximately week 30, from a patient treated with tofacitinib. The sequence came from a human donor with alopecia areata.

Here the CDR3 reads CASRWAGRNYGYTF. The CDR3 DNA follows: TGTGCCAGCCGTTGGGCTGGGCGAAACTATGGCTACACCTTC. This chain connects TRBV5-8 to TRBJ1-2, with unresolved D. Germline loops: CDR1 SGHTS, CDR2 YDEGEE. Deletions cut 7 bases from V and 2 bases from J, with 15 bases between. The CDR3 consists of 14 residues.